The rows below give T cell receptor beta chains drawn from one sample of a study of T-cell memory formation after mild COVID-19. TCRdb processed the 5' RACE reads anew with MiXCR; each CDR3 protein has one entry. The sample records around 430,000 distinct CDR3 sequences, roughly 15% being singletons. Sequencing used PBMCs or a T cell subset sorted from them (not recorded which). Receptors originate from a man between 18 and 35 years old who had mild COVID-19 (a few samples of this study predate the infection). Cell type and time point are not known. Both conserved end residues are part of each CDR3. The D gene is left open where the match is weak. Size values are once, few and many counts, or a class for expanded clones, and some rows have none.

>few|TRBJ1-1|TRBV7-2|NA
CASSLVPQPNTEAFF
TGTGCCAGCAGCTTAGTGCCACAGCCAAACACTGAAGCTTTCTTT
>NA|TRBJ2-5|TRBV6-6|TRBD2
CASGLGLAGGQETQYF
TGTGCCAGCGGCCTCGGGCTAGCGGGGGGTCAAGAGACCCAGTACTTC
>NA|TRBJ2-7|TRBV7-8|NA
CASSLDWEQYF
TGTGCCAGCAGCTTAGACTGGGAGCAGTACTTC
>NA|TRBJ2-1|TRBV12-3/TRBV12-4|TRBD2
CASSFAAGGNEQFF
TGTGCCAGCAGTTTTGCGGCGGGGGGCAATGAGCAGTTCTTC
>many|TRBJ1-2|TRBV12-3/TRBV12-4|NA
CASSFSAPGADGGFNGYTF
TGTGCCAGCAGTTTCTCAGCTCCGGGGGCTGACGGGGGTTTTAATGGCTACACCTTC
>few|TRBJ2-3|TRBV14|TRBD2
CASSQPAGVITDTQYF
TGTGCCAGCAGCCAACCTGCGGGGGTCATCACAGATACGCAGTATTTT
>NA|TRBJ1-2|TRBV7-9|TRBD1
CASSFLWTGSGYTF
TGTGCCAGCAGCTTTCTCTGGACAGGGTCGGGCTACACCTTC
>NA|TRBJ2-3|TRBV29-1|NA
CSLRRTDTQYF
TGCAGCTTGCGAAGGACAGATACGCAGTATTTT
>NA|TRBJ2-3|TRBV29-1|TRBD2
CSVPGLADTDTQYF
TGCAGCGTACCCGGACTAGCGGATACAGATACGCAGTATTTT
>NA|TRBJ2-1|TRBV7-6|TRBD2
CASSPASGGPSSYNEQFF
TGTGCCAGCAGCCCGGCTAGCGGGGGGCCTAGCTCCTACAATGAGCAGTTCTTC
>few|TRBJ2-4|TRBV28|NA
CASGSQGLAKNIQYF
TGTGCCAGCGGCTCACAGGGACTAGCCAAAAACATTCAGTACTTC
>NA|TRBJ1-1|TRBV5-1|TRBD1
CASSRARDRGELGTEAFF
TGCGCCAGCAGCCGGGCCCGGGACAGGGGAGAGTTGGGCACTGAAGCTTTCTTT
>few|TRBJ2-5|TRBV6-2/TRBV6-3|TRBD1
CASSDRGRGETQYF
TGTGCCAGCAGTGACAGGGGCAGAGGAGAGACCCAGTACTTC
>NA|TRBJ2-5|TRBV7-9|NA
CASSSDRAQETQYF
TGTGCCAGCAGCTCCGACCGGGCTCAAGAGACCCAGTACTTC
>few|TRBJ2-2|TRBV11-2|NA
CASKPGGGAATGELFF
TGTGCCAGCAAACCCGGTGGAGGGGCGGCCACCGGGGAGCTGTTTTTT
>NA|TRBJ2-2|TRBV12-3/TRBV12-4|NA
CASSFRGGLTGELFF
TGTGCCAGCAGCTTCAGGGGTGGTCTCACCGGGGAGCTGTTTTTT
>few|TRBJ1-3|TRBV20-1|TRBD1
CSARGGTGGLSGNTIYF
TGCAGTGCTAGAGGTGGGACAGGCGGCCTCTCTGGAAACACCATATATTTT
>few|TRBJ2-1|TRBV29-1|NA
CSVDRDNYNEQFF
TGCAGCGTGGACCGGGACAATTACAATGAGCAGTTCTTC
>few|TRBJ1-1|TRBV6-2/TRBV6-3|TRBD1
CASSLDRGQVNTEAFF
TGTGCCAGCAGCCTTGACAGGGGGCAGGTGAACACTGAAGCTTTCTTT
>few|TRBJ2-7|TRBV7-2|NA
CASSLTGRTDTYEQYF
TGTGCCAGCAGCTTAACGGGACGAACCGATACCTACGAGCAGTACTTC
>few|TRBJ2-7|TRBV5-6|TRBD2
CASSLAPGGTYEQYF
TGTGCCAGCAGCTTGGCTCCGGGGGGTACCTACGAGCAGTACTTC
>few|TRBJ2-5|TRBV7-8|NA
CASSSLEAQYF
TGTGCCAGCAGCTCGTTAGAGGCCCAGTACTTC
>NA|TRBJ2-6|TRBV11-2|NA
CASRILTGRANVLTF
TGTGCCAGCAGGATACTCACCGGGAGAGCCAACGTCCTGACTTTC
>NA|TRBJ1-2|TRBV9|TRBD1
CASSVADRGQGYTF
TGTGCCAGCAGCGTAGCGGACAGGGGGCAAGGCTACACCTTC
>few|TRBJ2-2|TRBV11-2|NA
CASSSIQGYGELFF
TGTGCCAGCAGCTCGATACAGGGTTACGGGGAGCTGTTTTTT
>few|TRBJ1-4|TRBV5-1|TRBD1
CASSLEQGYEKLFF
TGCGCCAGCAGCTTGGAACAGGGGTACGAAAAACTGTTTTTT
>few|TRBJ2-3|TRBV5-1|NA
CASISTDTQYF
TGCGCCAGCATTAGCACGGATACGCAGTATTTT
>few|TRBJ2-5|TRBV5-1|NA
CASREEETQYF
TGCGCCAGTAGGGAGGAGGAGACCCAGTACTTC
>NA|TRBJ2-3|TRBV10-2|NA
CASSHPMGSTDTQYF
TGCGCCAGCAGCCATCCGATGGGGAGCACAGATACGCAGTATTTT
>few|TRBJ2-1|TRBV6-6|NA
CASNLGIPYNEQFF
TGTGCCAGCAATTTGGGTATCCCCTACAATGAGCAGTTCTTC
>NA|TRBJ2-7|TRBV28|NA
CASSPGGDRDEQYF
TGTGCCAGCAGTCCCGGGGGGGACAGGGACGAGCAGTACTTC
>NA|TRBJ2-6|TRBV27|NA
CASSAQRAGANVLTF
TGTGCCAGCAGTGCCCAGAGGGCTGGGGCCAACGTCCTGACTTTC
>NA|TRBJ2-3|TRBV20-1|NA
CSASPGLSGADTQYF
TGCAGTGCTAGCCCCGGACTATCTGGGGCAGATACGCAGTATTTT
>NA|TRBJ2-7|TRBV20-1|TRBD2
CSARPPTSPNEQYF
TGCAGTGCTCGCCCCCCGACTAGCCCCAACGAGCAGTACTTC
>few|TRBJ2-7|TRBV11-1|TRBD1
CASSTRTGAYEQYF
TGTGCCAGCAGCACCAGGACAGGGGCCTACGAGCAGTACTTC
>few|TRBJ1-1|TRBV5-1|TRBD1
CASSPGTGGGEAFF
TGCGCCAGCAGCCCCGGGACAGGGGGCGGTGAAGCTTTCTTT